The 13 T cell receptor beta chains below come from one sample, sequenced in a study of OX40 agonist ivuxolimab in advanced cancers. Only in-frame clones appear in the TCRdb table, and some are missing; sequencing was by immunoSEQ multiplex PCR. The sample contains some 74,000 clones, roughly 86% of which appear only once. This sample comprised CD4+ or CD8+ T cells sorted from blood, obtained in a trial of the OX40 agonist ivuxolimab. The receptors originated from an adult with an advanced solid tumor such as melanoma, head and neck, liver or kidney cancer.

The chain employs TRBV28 and TRBJ1-1; 7 nucleotides line up with TRBD1. The J segment lost 1 base and the V segment lost 4 bases, leaving 3 bases of the junction unmatched. Per the germline V gene, CDR1 is MDHEN and CDR2 is SYDVKM. This CDR3 has 14 residues. CDR3 region: CASSSGQQNTEAFF. CDR3 nucleotides: TGTGCCAGCAGTTCGGGACAGCAGAACACTGAAGCTTTCTTT.

The chain joins TRBV9 to TRBJ1-1, with a possible D match to TRBD1 (6 bases). Trimming stripped 4 bases from V and 3 bases from J, with 13 bases between. This CDR3 has 14 residues. Per germline, CDR1 SGDLS and CDR2 YYNGEE. CDR3 sequence: CASSPTGMDTEAFF. As DNA, the CDR3 is TGTGCCAGCAGCCCGACAGGAATGGACACTGAAGCTTTCTTT.

This clone was observed once. The V call is TRBV28, the J call TRBJ1-3; no clear D gene. This CDR3 spans 15 amino acids. The germline gives CDR1 MDHEN, CDR2 SYDVKM. Trimming removed 4 bases from V and 1 base from J, with 11 bases in between. The CDR3 loop reads CASSSPVTSGNTIYF. CDR3 coding DNA: TGTGCCAGCAGTTCGCCTGTGACATCTGGAAACACCATATATTTT.

This chain links TRBV7-9 with TRBJ1-2; the D is unclear. The CDR3 is 16 amino acids. The V gene lost 5 bases and the J gene lost 7 bases, with 23 bases spanning the gap. Germline assignment: CDR1 SEHNR and CDR2 FQNEAQ (reference sequence). The CDR3 loop is CASSPPSGSSTGGYTF. The CDR3, as DNA: TGTGCCAGCAGCCCGCCGTCGGGATCCTCCACGGGTGGCTACACCTTC.

The CDR3: CATSRDQGRNKDGYTF. The CDR3 nucleotides read TGTGCCACCAGCAGAGATCAGGGGCGTAATAAAGATGGCTACACCTTC. This chain links TRBV15 with TRBJ1-2; D is perhaps TRBD1 (6 bases). The CDR3 spans 16 residues. Trimming took 0 bases from V and 6 from J, leaving 17 bases between them. The germline V gene has CDR1 LNHNV and CDR2 YYDKDF (reference sequence).

This clone was recorded a few times. J is TRBJ1-5 and V is TRBV6-1, with no clear D. V shed 1 base and J shed 6 bases, with 7 bases lying between them. The germline CDR1 and CDR2 sequences are MNHNS and SASEGT. The CDR3 runs 13 residues. Here the CDR3 reads CASSEGVVQPQHF. The CDR3 DNA is TGTGCCAGCAGTGAAGGAGTAGTTCAGCCCCAGCATTTT.

The chain carries TRBV5-1 and TRBJ1-5; a weak D match, TRBD1 (5 bases). This CDR3 region has 15 residues. V lost 4 bases, J lost 3 bases, and 14 bases lay in between. Germline V gene sequence: CDR1 SGHRS, CDR2 YFSETQ. CDR3 DNA: TGCGCCAGCAGCAGGGACGGAACCCTCAATCAGCCCCAGCATTTT. This gives the protein CASSRDGTLNQPQHF.

This clone was seen only once. V is TRBV2 and J is TRBJ2-7, with a weak D call TRBD1 (6 bases). Germline loops: CDR1 SNHLY, CDR2 FYNNEI. V shed 8 bases and J shed 0 bases, with 11 bases lying between them. This CDR3 spans 13 amino acids. The CDR3 nucleotides read TGTGCCAGCGGGCGACAGGCCTCCTACGAGCAGTACTTC. As protein: CASGRQASYEQYF.

This chain links TRBV5-1 with TRBJ2-2; TRBD1 aligns across 9 bases. This CDR3 region has 13 residues. V lost 4 bases to trimming and J lost 10 bases; unmatched junction nucleotides: 5. Germline V CDR1 and CDR2: SGHRS, YFSETQ. The CDR3 spells CASSRDRGKELFF. The CDR3 region has the DNA TGCGCCAGCAGCCGTGACAGGGGGAAGGAGCTGTTTTTT.

The chain's CDR3 is CASSPPGVGSFYGYTF. Here the CDR3 DNA reads TGTGCCAGCTCACCACCGGGGGTTGGCAGTTTCTATGGCTACACCTTC. The V call is TRBV18, the J call TRBJ1-2; D might be TRBD1 (5 bases). Germline CDR1 KGHSH, CDR2 LQKENI. V lost 0 bases and J lost 4, with 15 bases in between. CDR3 length: 16 amino acids.

The chain links TRBV18 to TRBJ2-7; possible D gene TRBD2, 6 bases. This CDR3 contains 16 residues. The V gene lost 3 bases and the J gene lost 4 bases, with 19 bases spanning the gap. CDR1 is KGHSH, CDR2 LQKENI, per germline. The CDR3 nucleotides read TGTGCCAGCTCACCCGAATTCCGGGACTCGGGGTACGAGCAGTACTTC. Encoded protein: CASSPEFRDSGYEQYF.

The rearrangement joins TRBV18 to TRBJ1-1; D is unresolved. The length of the CDR3 is 13 residues. Germline V lookup: CDR1 KGHSH, CDR2 LQKENI. Trimming removed 0 bases at V and 1 base at J, with 3 bases between. CDR3 loop: CASSPPGNTEAFF. In DNA, the CDR3 is TGTGCCAGCTCACCACCGGGGAACACTGAAGCTTTCTTT.

The V call is TRBV11-2, the J call TRBJ1-1; D may be TRBD1 (5 bases). The germline V gene encodes CDR1 SGHAT and CDR2 FQNNGV. The germline V and J ends were trimmed by 1 base and 0 bases, with 9 bases remaining between them. The CDR3 totals 15 residues. The CDR3 nucleotides are TGTGCCAGCAGCTTAGCAGGGACTCTGAACACTGAAGCTTTCTTT. It translates to CASSLAGTLNTEAFF.